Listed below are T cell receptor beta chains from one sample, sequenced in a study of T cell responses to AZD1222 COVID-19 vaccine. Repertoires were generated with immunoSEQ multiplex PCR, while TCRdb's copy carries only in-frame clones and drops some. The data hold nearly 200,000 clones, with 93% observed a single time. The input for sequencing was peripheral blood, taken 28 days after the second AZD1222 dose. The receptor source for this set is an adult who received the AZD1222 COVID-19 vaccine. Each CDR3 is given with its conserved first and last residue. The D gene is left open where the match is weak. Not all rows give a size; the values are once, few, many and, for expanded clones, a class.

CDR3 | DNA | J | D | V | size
CASSLPGEGNTIYF | TGTGCCAGCAGCTTACCAGGGGAGGGAAACACCATATATTTT | TRBJ1-3 | NA | TRBV7-8 | NA
CASSPGYFSEAFF | TGTGCCAGCAGCCCCGGTTATTTCTCCGAAGCTTTCTTT | TRBJ1-1 | NA | TRBV7-2 | NA
CASSPTAGDRYNTGELFF | TGTGCCAGCAGCCCCACAGCGGGGGACAGATATAACACCGGGGAGCTGTTTTTT | TRBJ2-2 | NA | TRBV28 | NA
CASSGQETQYF | TGTGCCAGCAGTGGCCAAGAGACCCAGTACTTC | TRBJ2-5 | NA | TRBV12-3/TRBV12-4 | NA
CASSLDRGEQYF | TGTGCCAGCAGCTTGGACAGGGGCGAGCAGTACTTC | TRBJ2-7 | TRBD1 | TRBV7-7 | NA
CASSPGQGNTGELFF | TGTGCCAGCAGCCCGGGACAGGGGAACACCGGGGAGCTGTTTTTT | TRBJ2-2 | TRBD1 | TRBV7-9 | NA
CASSSILGHLSNQPQHF | TGTGCCAGCAGTTCAATTCTGGGACACCTCTCTAATCAGCCCCAGCATTTT | TRBJ1-5 | NA | TRBV28 | NA
CARISNQPQHF | TGCGCCAGGATTAGCAATCAGCCCCAGCATTTT | TRBJ1-5 | NA | TRBV5-1 | NA
CASRLDSYNSPLHF | TGTGCCAGCAGATTAGACAGCTACAATTCACCCCTCCACTTT | TRBJ1-6 | NA | TRBV27 | NA
CASSVSLSGELFF | TGTGCCAGCAGTGTAAGTCTTTCCGGGGAGCTGTTTTTT | TRBJ2-2 | NA | TRBV2 | once
CASSQERNPTYERYF | TGTGCCAGCAGCCAAGAGCGGAACCCTACCTACGAGCGGTACTTC | TRBJ2-7 | NA | TRBV14 | NA
CASSVTPLWRGNTQYF | TGTGCCAGCAGCGTAACCCCTCTATGGAGGGGGAATACGCAGTATTTT | TRBJ2-3 | NA | TRBV9 | once
CASSYSGANVLTF | TGTGCCAGCAGTTACTCTGGGGCCAACGTCCTGACTTTC | TRBJ2-6 | NA | TRBV7-8 | NA
CASSQGSWGANEKLFF | TGCGCCAGCAGCCAGGGATCATGGGGGGCTAATGAAAAACTGTTTTTT | TRBJ1-4 | NA | TRBV4-3 | NA
CASSPGQGRGQPQHF | TGTGCCAGCTCACCGGGACAGGGACGAGGGCAGCCCCAGCATTTT | TRBJ1-5 | TRBD1 | TRBV18 | NA
CASSLTGDHLLNTGELFF | TGCGCCAGCAGCTTGACCGGGGACCACCTCCTGAACACCGGGGAGCTGTTTTTT | TRBJ2-2 | NA | TRBV5-1 | NA
CASRELITDTQYF | TGTGCCAGCAGGGAACTAATCACAGATACGCAGTATTTT | TRBJ2-3 | NA | TRBV2 | NA
CAVLGQGPYEQYF | TGTGCCGTCCTGGGGCAGGGGCCCTACGAGCAGTACTTC | TRBJ2-7 | NA | TRBV28 | NA
CASSPGTGSFSYEQYF | TGTGCCAGTAGCCCCGGGACAGGGAGTTTCTCCTACGAGCAGTACTTC | TRBJ2-7 | TRBD1 | TRBV19 | NA
CASSPSMGDPYGYTF | TGTGCCAGCAGCCCCTCCATGGGGGACCCCTATGGCTACACCTTC | TRBJ1-2 | NA | TRBV7-9 | NA
CASSQDVVSGYTF | TGCGCCAGCAGCCAAGATGTGGTCTCTGGCTACACCTTC | TRBJ1-2 | NA | TRBV4-1 | NA
CASSDTIPARDRSDEQYF | TGTGCCAGCAGTGACACAATACCGGCCCGGGACAGAAGCGACGAGCAGTACTTC | TRBJ2-7 | TRBD1 | TRBV6-4 | NA
CASSYDRNGNYGYTF | TGTGCCAGCAGTTACGACAGGAATGGTAACTATGGCTACACCTTC | TRBJ1-2 | NA | TRBV6-2/TRBV6-3 | once
CASSQGDGVGTEAFF | TGTGCCAGCAGCCAAGGAGACGGCGTGGGGACTGAAGCTTTCTTT | TRBJ1-1 | NA | TRBV4-2 | once
CASSPEGTGRLGEQYF | TGTGCCAGCAGCCCAGAGGGGACAGGGAGGTTGGGTGAGCAGTACTTC | TRBJ2-7 | TRBD1 | TRBV4-2 | NA
CSATAAGDRNEQFF | TGCAGCGCTACCGCGGCGGGGGATCGGAATGAGCAGTTCTTC | TRBJ2-1 | TRBD2 | TRBV29-1 | NA
CASSPTRGWTDTQYF | TGTGCCAGTAGCCCTACCAGGGGGTGGACAGATACGCAGTATTTT | TRBJ2-3 | TRBD1 | TRBV19 | NA
CASSQNTEAFF | TGTGCCAGCAGTCAGAACACTGAAGCTTTCTTT | TRBJ1-1 | NA | TRBV5-6 | NA
CAGLMRYGYTF | TGTGCCGGACTTATGCGGTATGGCTACACCTTC | TRBJ1-2 | NA | TRBV2 | NA
CASSLVGGGADSYNEQFF | TGTGCCAGCAGCTTAGTGGGAGGCGGGGCCGACTCCTACAATGAGCAGTTCTTC | TRBJ2-1 | NA | TRBV7-2 | NA
CASSLDETVNTEAFF | TGTGCCAGCAGCCTCGACGAGACGGTGAACACTGAAGCTTTCTTT | TRBJ1-1 | NA | TRBV7-9 | NA
CAIRAGGRSYEQFF | TGTGCCATCAGGGCGGGGGGGCGCTCGTATGAGCAGTTCTTC | TRBJ2-1 | TRBD2 | TRBV10-3 | NA
CASPRQGYGYTF | TGTGCCAGCCCGCGGCAGGGCTATGGCTACACCTTC | TRBJ1-2 | NA | TRBV2 | NA
CASSLRRLGSYEQYF | TGTGCCAGCAGCTTAAGAAGGCTAGGCTCCTACGAGCAGTACTTC | TRBJ2-7 | NA | TRBV7-8 | NA
CASSLGTEAFF | TGCGCCAGCAGCTTGGGTACTGAAGCTTTCTTT | TRBJ1-1 | NA | TRBV5-1 | NA